This TCR beta chain emerged from a study of T cell responses to AZD1222 COVID-19 vaccine. Here immunoSEQ multiplex PCR was the method, and the copy in TCRdb shows in-frame clones only, minus some. The data hold 93,000 or so clones, with around 92% observed a single time. Broader study findings: Donors were largely white British and mainly female; clonal diversity was possibly underestimated.

A remark on this clone: The antigen remains unidentified.

This receptor was taken from an adult in good health. Sequenced here: peripheral blood, sampled on day 0 of AZD1222 vaccination.

This chain's CDR3 is CASLPTGENTEAFF. As DNA, the CDR3 is TGTGCCAGCCTCCCGACAGGAGAGAACACTGAAGCTTTCTTT. The V and J genes are TRBV28 and TRBJ1-1; TRBD1 might be the D (6 bases). Germline V gene data show CDR1 as MDHEN and CDR2 as SYDVKM. This CDR3 is built from 14 residues. V dropped 8 bases and J dropped 1 base, with 14 bases sitting between them.